These 4 T cell receptor beta chains came from one sample sequenced in a study of regulatory T cells in long-lasting Graves disease. Time point noted: newly diagnosed GD, antithyroid drugs for less than 3 months. The TCR library used RNA extracted from PBMCs. CDR3-region Arm-PCR and iRepertoire HTBI primers produced the TCR beta libraries. TCRdb reprocessed the multiplex PCR reads with MiXCR, giving one entry per CDR3 protein. The sample consists of 420,000 or so distinct CDR3 sequences, 15% to 20% of them appearing once. These records were also assigned to another study, of T cells in Graves' hyperthyroidism and ophthalmopathy.

The input for sequencing was peripheral blood mononuclear cells (PBMCs), taken at new diagnosis, from a patient treated with antithyroid drugs. The receptors derive from a woman aged 18-30 years with Graves disease.

This clonotype has more than one count but fewer than ten. The genes are TRBV20-1 and TRBJ2-1; 12 bases match TRBD2. This CDR3 is built from 17 residues. The germline CDR1 and CDR2 sequences are DFQATT and SNEGSKA (reference sequence). The J segment lost 4 bases and the V segment lost 5 bases, leaving 12 bases of the junction unmatched. The CDR3 reads CSADGGLTSGRYNEQFF. Written as DNA, the CDR3 is TGCAGTGCTGATGGGGGCCTAACTAGCGGGAGGTACAATGAGCAGTTCTTC.

This clonotype was seen a handful of times. The chain is built from TRBV18 and TRBJ2-3; D is possibly TRBD2 (5 bases). The V gene lost 0 bases and the J gene lost 2 bases, with 18 bases spanning the gap. Germline CDR1 and CDR2: KGHSH and LQKENI. The CDR3 length is 18 residues. The CDR3 coding sequence is TGTGCCAGCTCACCACCGCGGCTGGCGGGCATTAACACAGATACGCAGTATTTT. Translating gives CASSPPRLAGINTDTQYF.

The rearrangement joins TRBV10-1 to TRBJ2-2; D gene unclear. The CDR3 totals 14 residues. Germline CDR1 and CDR2: WNHNN and SYGVQD (reference sequence). The V gene lost 10 bases and the J gene lost 6 bases, with 18 bases spanning the gap. The CDR3 region is CATRAEPRSGELFF. Here the CDR3 DNA reads TGCGCCACCCGCGCGGAACCGAGGTCCGGGGAGCTGTTTTTT.

The chain has TRBV4-3 and TRBJ2-1; D is undetermined. CDR1 and CDR2 from the germline V gene are LGHNA and YSLEER. The germline V and J ends were trimmed by 1 base and 5 bases, with 6 bases remaining between them. The CDR3 sequence is 13 residues long. The CDR3 nucleotides are TGCGCCAGCAGCCAAGTACACAACAATGAGCAGTTCTTC. Translating it yields CASSQVHNNEQFF.